Below are 8 T cell receptor beta chains sequenced from a single sample in a study of T cell repertoires in cytomegalovirus infection (dated by TCRdb to the late 2010s). The instrument given in TCRdb is Illumina HiSeq 1500. TCRdb reprocessing: public reads trimmed at Q25 with fastp, clones called with MiXCR, in-frame beta chains kept. For every CDR3 protein sequence, its rows merge into one entry that carries the most common genes and DNA. Within this sample are around 450,000 distinct CDR3 sequences, with approximately 30% of them counted one time only. Roughly 13% of the sample goes to the ten largest clones. Sequencing used PBMCs. These receptor sequences come from a human donor in good health (CMV status not recorded). Some clones in this sample may be carry-over from other donors' samples.

This clonotype was counted a few times. The chain joins TRBV6-1 to TRBJ2-3, with D unresolved. This CDR3 is 14 amino acids long. Germline assignment: CDR1 MNHNS and CDR2 SASEGT. The V end was cut by 2 bases, the J end by 5 bases, with 11 bases between. The CDR3 region has the DNA TGTGCCAGCAGTGAAAGTGTGTGGGGAGATACGCAGTATTTT. Translating gives CASSESVWGDTQYF.

This clonotype came up many times. The rearrangement links TRBV19 to TRBJ1-5; 7 positions match TRBD1. From germline, CDR1 is LNHDA and CDR2 SQIVND (reference sequence). The CDR3 covers 14 residues. Unmatched junction bases numbered 7, after V lost 4 bases and J lost 7 bases. DNA of the CDR3: TGTGCCAGTAGTAAAACAGGGGACGGACAGCCCCAGCATTTT. As protein: CASSKTGDGQPQHF.

This clonotype came up many times. V gene TRBV6-6 combines with J gene TRBJ2-1; D not certain. This CDR3 has 15 amino acids. V was clipped by 5 bases and J by 0 bases, with 11 bases between them. Per the germline V gene, CDR1 is MNHNY and CDR2 is SVGAGI (reference sequence). The DNA for the CDR3 is TGTGCCAGCAGTGACCTCTTGTTCTCCTACAATGAGCAGTTCTTC. This codes for CASSDLLFSYNEQFF.

The V gene is TRBV6-1, the J gene TRBJ2-5; the match to TRBD2 covers 12 bases. Losses at the gene ends were 7 bases for V and 5 bases for J; bases not matched to a gene: 8. The CDR3 has 15 residues. CDR1 and CDR2 (germline): MNHNS, SASEGT. CDR3 DNA sequence: TGTGCCAGCAAAACTAGCGGGGGGTTTATGGAGACCCAGTACTTC. This sequence encodes CASKTSGGFMETQYF.

CDR3 nucleotides: TGTGCCAGCCGGGACAGGGGTCAAAGGGGCATGAACACTGAAGCTTTCTTT. Protein sequence: CASRDRGQRGMNTEAFF. This chain uses TRBV6-2 or TRBV6-3 with TRBJ1-1; TRBD1 matches at 10 bases. This CDR3 region has 17 residues. J lost 0 bases, V lost 8 bases, and 12 bases had no gene match. The germline gives CDR1 MNHEY, CDR2 SVGEGT.

The rearrangement joins TRBV11-2 to TRBJ2-1, with 8 bases identical to TRBD2. Germline V lookup: CDR1 SGHAT, CDR2 FQNNGV. The length of the CDR3 is 16 residues. Trimming removed 0 bases from V and 0 bases from J; junction bases left unmatched: 1. The CDR3 region has the DNA TGTGCCAGCAGCTTAGATGCGGGGGGCTCCTACAATGAGCAGTTCTTC. This translates into CASSLDAGGSYNEQFF.

V and J are TRBV7-2 and TRBJ1-2; no firm D call. Germline CDR1 is SGHTA and CDR2 is FQGNSA. V was pared by 1 base and J by 4 bases, with 7 bases between. This CDR3 comprises 13 residues. CDR3: CASSLGWGYGYTF. CDR3 sequence (DNA): TGTGCCAGCAGCTTAGGGTGGGGCTATGGCTACACCTTC.

The V and J genes are TRBV4-3 and TRBJ2-2; D gene unclear. The CDR3 has 17 amino acids. The V end was cut by 0 bases, the J end by 0 bases, with 11 bases between. Per the germline V gene, CDR1 is LGHNA and CDR2 is YSLEER. CDR3 sequence (DNA): TGCGCCAGCAGCCAAGATCGGGCTCAGGCGAACACCGGGGAGCTGTTTTTT. Protein: CASSQDRAQANTGELFF.